This TCR beta chain came from a study of T cell repertoires in cytomegalovirus infection. For the study at large: Public TCR beta signatures were indicative of both CMV infection and a matching HLA type.

The CDR3 totals 16 residues. Between the trimmed V and J ends, which lost 5 bases and 0 bases, there was a span of 11 bases. Germline V lookup: CDR1 SEHNR, CDR2 FQNEAQ (reference sequence). Overall study findings and caveats: CMV-specific HLA-C-restricted TCR beta clonotypes dominated the ex vivo response.

This clonotype has at least ten counts. Its antigen is not known. TCRdb redid the calling of the reads with MiXCR, one entry per CDR3 protein. There are roughly 320,000 distinct CDR3 sequences in the sample; around 9.1% occur only once, and 2.5% lies in the top ten. The sequence was collected from a human donor in good health (CMV status not recorded). Some clones in this sample may be carry-over from other donors' samples. V usage is TRBV7-9 and J usage is TRBJ2-6; D might be TRBD1 (5 bases). The sample was PBMCs. The CDR3 coding sequence is TGTGCCAGCAGCCCCGACAGCTTCTCTGGGGCCAACGTCCTGACTTTC. It codes for CASSPDSFSGANVLTF.